The present TCR beta chain was sequenced within a study of graft-versus-host responses after intestinal transplantation. V shed 4 bases and J shed 4 bases, with 13 bases lying between them. Germline CDR1 and CDR2: SGHVS and FNYEAQ. The CDR3 covers 14 residues. Of note for this clone: The antigen is undetermined.

TCRdb keeps only in-frame clones here, not all; method: immunoSEQ multiplex PCR. In the table there are fewer than 110,000 clones, approximately 93% of which are singletons. The chain has TRBV7-6 and TRBJ1-1; D is undetermined. Sequences were derived from unstimulated CD8+ T cells sorted from spleen or lymph node cells, sampled before intestinal transplant. This sequence originates from a human donor who received an intestinal transplant. The CDR3 loop reads CASSSSTVGTEAFF. The CDR3 nucleotides are TGTGCCAGCAGCTCCTCTACGGTCGGCACTGAAGCTTTCTTT.